The clone carrying this T cell receptor beta chain was counted once. Terminally differentiated effector memory CD45RA+ cells were excluded by CCR7 positive selection of CD45RO-negative cells. The sample is drawn from a study of shared clonotypes between healthy human individuals. The data were produced by immunoSEQ multiplex PCR, yet TCRdb's version contains in-frame clones alone and is incomplete. The table lists around 2,100,000 clones, over 85% of them singletons. The sequencing sample was made of naive CD8+ T cells sorted from blood. The sequence was collected from a man aged 18 to 30 in good health.

The CDR3 loop reads CATGTDSYEQYF. CDR3 DNA sequence: TGTGCCACCGGGACAGACTCCTACGAGCAGTACTTC. The chain combines TRBV15 with TRBJ2-7; 7 bases align to TRBD1. There are 12 residues in the CDR3. Looked up from germline, CDR1 is LNHNV and CDR2 is YYDKDF (reference sequence). The V gene end was trimmed by 8 bases and the J gene end by 0 bases; junction bases not matched to a gene: 1.